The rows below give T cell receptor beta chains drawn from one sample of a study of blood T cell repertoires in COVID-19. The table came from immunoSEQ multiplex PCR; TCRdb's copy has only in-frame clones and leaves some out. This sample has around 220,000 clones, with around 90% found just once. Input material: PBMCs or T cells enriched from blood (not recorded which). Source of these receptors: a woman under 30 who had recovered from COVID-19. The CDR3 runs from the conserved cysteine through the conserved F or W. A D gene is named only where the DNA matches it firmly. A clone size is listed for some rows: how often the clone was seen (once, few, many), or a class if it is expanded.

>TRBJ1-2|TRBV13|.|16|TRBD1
TGTGCCAGCAGCCCGACGCTGGGACAGCGAAACTATGGCTACACCTTC
CASSPTLGQRNYGYTF
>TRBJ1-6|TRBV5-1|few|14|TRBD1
TGCGCCAGCAAGCCCGGACAGGGAAACTCACCCCTCCACTTT
CASKPGQGNSPLHF
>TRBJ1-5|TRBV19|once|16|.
TGTGCCAGTACCTCACTCCAGGGGAGTGGTGGTCAGCCCCAGCATTTT
CASTSLQGSGGQPQHF
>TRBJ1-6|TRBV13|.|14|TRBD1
TGTGCCAGCAGCCAAGGACAGGGTAATTCACCCCTCCACTTT
CASSQGQGNSPLHF
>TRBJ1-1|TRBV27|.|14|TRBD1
TGTGCCAGCAGACCGGACAGGGGGGACACTGAAGCTTTCTTT
CASRPDRGDTEAFF
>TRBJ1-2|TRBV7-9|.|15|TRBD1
TGTGCCAGCAGCTCGGGACAGGGGACTAACTATGGCTACACCTTC
CASSSGQGTNYGYTF
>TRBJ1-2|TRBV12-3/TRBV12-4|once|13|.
TGTGCCAGCAGTTCGACAGGCCACTATGGCTACACCTTC
CASSSTGHYGYTF
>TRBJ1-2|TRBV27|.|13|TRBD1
TGTGCCAGCAGTCCAGGGACAGGGGGTGGCTACACCTTC
CASSPGTGGGYTF
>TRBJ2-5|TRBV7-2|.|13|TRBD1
TGTGCCAGCAGCACAGGGACCACAGGGGCCCAGTACTTC
CASSTGTTGAQYF
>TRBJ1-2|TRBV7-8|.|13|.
TGTGCCAGCAGCCAGAGCCAGGGCTGGGGCTACACCTTC
CASSQSQGWGYTF
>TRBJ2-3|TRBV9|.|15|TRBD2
TGTGCCAGCAGCTCTATAGCGGGAGCGGGGGATACGCAGTATTTT
CASSSIAGAGDTQYF
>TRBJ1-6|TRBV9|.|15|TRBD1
TGTGCCAGCAGCGTAGGCATACAGGGGAATTCACCCCTCCACTTT
CASSVGIQGNSPLHF
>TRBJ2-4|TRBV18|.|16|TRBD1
TGTGCCAGCTCACCCTTCGAGGGGGCTCCCAAAAACATTCAGTACTTC
CASSPFEGAPKNIQYF
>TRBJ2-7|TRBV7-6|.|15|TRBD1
TGTGCCAGCAGCTTTGGACAGGGCAACTCCTACGAGCAGTACTTC
CASSFGQGNSYEQYF
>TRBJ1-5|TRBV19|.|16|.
TGTGCCACCTCCCAGAGCTCAGGGGCCCGCAATCAGCCCCAGCATTTT
CATSQSSGARNQPQHF
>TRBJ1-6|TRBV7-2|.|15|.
TGTGCCAGCAGCTCAACTACAGGGTTGGGTTCACCCCTCCACTTT
CASSSTTGLGSPLHF
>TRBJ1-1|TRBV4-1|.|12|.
TGCGCCAGCAGCCATCAGGGGCTAGAAGCTTTCTTT
CASSHQGLEAFF
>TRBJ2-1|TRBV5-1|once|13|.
TGCGCCAGCAGCTTGGCAGGCCAGAATGAGCAGTTCTTC
CASSLAGQNEQFF
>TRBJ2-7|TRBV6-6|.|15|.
TGTGCCAGCACCCAGAGGGGGACGGGGACCTACGAGCAGTACTTC
CASTQRGTGTYEQYF
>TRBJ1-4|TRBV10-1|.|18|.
TGCGCCAGCAGTGAGTCGACTCTGGTGGGCAGGGGTAATGAAAAACTGTTTTTT
CASSESTLVGRGNEKLFF
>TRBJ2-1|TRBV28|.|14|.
TGTGCCAGCATCCAGGTTGGCTCCTACAATGAGCAGTTCTTC
CASIQVGSYNEQFF
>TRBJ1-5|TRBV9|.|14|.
TGTGCCAGCAGCGTAGGGTCCGGGAATCAGCCCCAGCATTTT
CASSVGSGNQPQHF
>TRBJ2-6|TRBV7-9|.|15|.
TGTGCCAGCACCCCCATAGAGTTTGGGGCCAACGTCCTGACTTTC
CASTPIEFGANVLTF
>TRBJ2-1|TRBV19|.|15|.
TGTGCCAGTAGTATATCCGGGGGGCTGTTAGGTGAGCAGTTCTTC
CASSISGGLLGEQFF
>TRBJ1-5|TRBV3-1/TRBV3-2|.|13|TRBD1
TGTGCCAGCAGCCCTACAGGGGTTCAGCCCCAGCATTTT
CASSPTGVQPQHF
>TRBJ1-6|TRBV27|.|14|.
TGTGCCAGCAGTTTATCTCGGGGTGGCTCACCCCTCCACTTT
CASSLSRGGSPLHF
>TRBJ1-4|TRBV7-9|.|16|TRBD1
TGTGCCAGCAGCCAGAGATGGACAGGGGCGGGCGAAAAACTGTTTTTT
CASSQRWTGAGEKLFF
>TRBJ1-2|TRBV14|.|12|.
TGTGCCAGCAGCCAAGTTCGGGGTGGCTACACCTTC
CASSQVRGGYTF
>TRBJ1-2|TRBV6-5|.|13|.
TGTGCCAGCACGTCAGGGGAAATCTATGGCTACACCTTC
CASTSGEIYGYTF
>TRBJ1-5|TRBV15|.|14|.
TGTGCCACCAGCAGAGGACAGTTCAATCAGCCCCAGCATTTT
CATSRGQFNQPQHF
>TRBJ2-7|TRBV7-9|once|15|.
TGTGCCAGCAGCTTAGAGGCAGACAGCTCCTACGAGCAGTACTTC
CASSLEADSSYEQYF
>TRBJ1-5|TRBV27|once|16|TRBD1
TGTGCCAGCAGTCCTGACGGGACAGGGGGCATTCAGCCCCAGCATTTT
CASSPDGTGGIQPQHF
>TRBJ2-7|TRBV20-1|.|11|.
TGCAGTGCAGCGACAGCCTACGAGCAGTACTTC
CSAATAYEQYF
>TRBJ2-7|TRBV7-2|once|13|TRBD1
TGTGCCAGCAGCGACGACAGGGTTTACGAGCAGTACTTC
CASSDDRVYEQYF
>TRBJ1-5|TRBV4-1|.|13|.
TGCGCCAGCAGCCAACCGGGGAATCAGCCCCAGCATTTT
CASSQPGNQPQHF
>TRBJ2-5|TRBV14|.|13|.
TGTGCCAGCAGCCAAGGGACAGAAGAGACCCAGTACTTC
CASSQGTEETQYF
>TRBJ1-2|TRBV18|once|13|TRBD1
TGTGCCAGCTCACCAGGGACAGCCTATGGCTACACCTTC
CASSPGTAYGYTF
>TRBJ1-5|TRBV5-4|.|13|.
TGTGCCAGCAGCTTCTCACTAGATCAGCCCCAGCATTTT
CASSFSLDQPQHF
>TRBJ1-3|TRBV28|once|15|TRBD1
TGTGCCAGCAGCAATGACAGGGAATGGGAAAACACCATATATTTT
CASSNDREWENTIYF
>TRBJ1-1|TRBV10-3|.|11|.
TGTGCCATCAGAGGGGCCGGTGAAGCTTTCTTT
CAIRGAGEAFF
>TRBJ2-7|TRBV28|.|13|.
TGTGCCAGCACCCCTGAGGACAGATACGAGCAGTACTTC
CASTPEDRYEQYF
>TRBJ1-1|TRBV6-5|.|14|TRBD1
TGTGCCAGCAGTCGGACAGGCTATAACACTGAAGCTTTCTTT
CASSRTGYNTEAFF
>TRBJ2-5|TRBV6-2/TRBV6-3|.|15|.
TGTGCCAGCAGTTACCTTGGTCAGGGGTATGAGACCCAGTACTTC
CASSYLGQGYETQYF
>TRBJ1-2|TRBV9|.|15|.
TGTGCCAGCAGTAGGACAACAGCCTTTCACGATGGCTACACCTTC
CASSRTTAFHDGYTF
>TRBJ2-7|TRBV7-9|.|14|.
TGTGCCAGCAGCTTATTACAGAGCTCCTACGAGCAGTACTTC
CASSLLQSSYEQYF
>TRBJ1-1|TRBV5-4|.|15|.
TGTGCCAGCGGAGCCGGACGGGATAGACCCACTGAAGCTTTCTTT
CASGAGRDRPTEAFF
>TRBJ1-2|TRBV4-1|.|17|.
TGCGCCAGCAGCCAAGAACCCGGGAAGGGAATAGGGTATGGCTACACCTTC
CASSQEPGKGIGYGYTF
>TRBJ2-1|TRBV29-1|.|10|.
TGCAGCGTAGACCTAGCAGGGCAGTTCTTC
CSVDLAGQFF
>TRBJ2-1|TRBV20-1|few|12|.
TGCAGTGCTAGTCACCAGCGCAATGAGCAGTTCTTC
CSASHQRNEQFF
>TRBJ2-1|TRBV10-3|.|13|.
TGTGCCATCTGCTACGCGAGGAGCAATGAGCAGTTCTTC
CAICYARSNEQFF
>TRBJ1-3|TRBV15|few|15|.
TGTGCCACCAGCAGAGTGACAGGCTCTGGAAACACCATATATTTT
CATSRVTGSGNTIYF
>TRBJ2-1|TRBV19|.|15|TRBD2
TGTGCCAGTAGGCAGGGGGGACTAGCGGGAATGAAGCAGTTCTTC
CASRQGGLAGMKQFF
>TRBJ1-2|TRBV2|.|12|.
TGTGCCAGCAGTGAGGGGGGGGATGGCTACACCTTC
CASSEGGDGYTF
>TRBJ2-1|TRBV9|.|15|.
TGTGCCAGCAGCGCCAAAAGCGGAGACTACAATGAGCAGTTCTTC
CASSAKSGDYNEQFF
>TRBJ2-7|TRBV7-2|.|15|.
TGTGCCAGCAGCTTAGAAAGGGGATTTCCCTACGAGCAGTACTTC
CASSLERGFPYEQYF
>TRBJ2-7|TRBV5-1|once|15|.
TGCGCCAGCAGCTTGGTGTCAGGGGAGTTCTACGAGCAGTACTTC
CASSLVSGEFYEQYF
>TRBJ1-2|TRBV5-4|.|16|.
TGTGCCAGCAGCCCGCCTAAGGCAGGGTTAGGCTATGGCTACACCTTC
CASSPPKAGLGYGYTF
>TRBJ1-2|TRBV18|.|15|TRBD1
TGTGCCAGCTCGCCCGGACAGGGGAGTAACTATGGCTACACCTTC
CASSPGQGSNYGYTF
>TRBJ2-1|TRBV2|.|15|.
TGTGCCAGCCGGGGGGCGAGGACTGAGTACAATGAGCAGTTCTTC
CASRGARTEYNEQFF